The 27 T cell receptor beta chains listed next were all sequenced from one sample in a study of cytomegalovirus exposure and HLA in healthy donors. The PCR had 60 Vbeta and 13 Jbeta primers. TCRdb's table, derived via immunoSEQ multiplex PCR, lists solely in-frame clones and lacks some. The table shows approximately 260,000 clones, with 84% occurring only once. The sequenced material came from PBMCs. The receptors derive from a middle-aged woman in good health and CMV-seropositive.

The chain is built from TRBV7-8 and TRBJ2-1; TRBD1 matches at 9 bases. Germline CDR1 is SGHVS and CDR2 is FQNEAQ. The CDR3 runs 15 residues. Trimming removed 5 bases from V and 0 bases from J; junction bases left unmatched: 2. This CDR3 is CASSGTGPSYNEQFF. The CDR3 DNA follows: TGTGCCAGCAGCGGGACAGGGCCCTCCTACAATGAGCAGTTCTTC.

This chain joins TRBV29-1 and TRBJ2-7, with D possibly being TRBD1 (6 bases). With 6 bases removed from V and 1 base from J, the gap between germline ends came to 10 bases. There are 12 residues in the CDR3. Germline V CDR1 and CDR2: SQVTM, ANQGSEA. The CDR3 DNA reads TGCAGCGTCGCAGGACAGTCCTACGAGCAGTACTTC. This codes for CSVAGQSYEQYF.

V and J are TRBV29-1 and TRBJ2-7, with D perhaps matching TRBD1 (6 bases). CDR3 length: 15 amino acids. In germline, CDR1 is SQVTM, CDR2 ANQGSEA. V dropped 4 bases and J dropped 4 bases, with 20 bases sitting between them. The CDR3: CSVGTPRDIYYEQYF. The CDR3, as DNA: TGCAGCGTTGGAACCCCCCGGGACATCTATTACGAGCAGTACTTC.

This chain joins TRBV7-9 and TRBJ1-3; 8 bases line up with TRBD1. The CDR3 totals 16 residues. Germline CDR1 reads SEHNR; CDR2 reads FQNEAQ (reference sequence). Trimming removed 3 bases from V and 3 bases from J; junction bases left unmatched: 7. The CDR3 nucleotides are TGTGCCAGCAGCTTGGGAGACAGGGGCGGTGGAAACACCATATATTTT. Its translation: CASSLGDRGGGNTIYF.

This clone appeared a few times. The chain combines TRBV6-5 with TRBJ2-7; 7 bases align to TRBD2. Germline loops: CDR1 MNHEY, CDR2 SVGAGI. V trimming: 0 bases; J trimming: 4 bases; junction bases outside the gene matches: 6. The CDR3 is 15 amino acids. CDR3 nucleotides: TGTGCCAGCAGTTACTCGTGGGGGAGGGGATACGAGCAGTACTTC. Its translation: CASSYSWGRGYEQYF.

The chain combines TRBV6-6 with TRBJ2-1; D is uncertain. V dropped 6 bases and J dropped 7 bases, with 7 bases sitting between them. The CDR3 runs to 11 residues. Per the germline V gene, CDR1 is MNHNY and CDR2 is SVGAGI (reference sequence). The CDR3 DNA reads TGTGCCAGCAGCCGACTGAATGAGCAGTTCTTC. Translation: CASSRLNEQFF.

This clone has just a few counts. This chain joins TRBV6-5 and TRBJ2-1, with TRBD2 matching over 10 bases. With 7 bases clipped from V and 9 bases from J, the junction kept 6 bases outside the gene matches. The CDR3 runs 13 residues. Germline CDR1 reads MNHEY; CDR2 reads SVGAGI. CDR3 in amino acids: CASTSGSTIEQFF. The CDR3, as DNA: TGTGCCAGCACTAGCGGGAGCACTATTGAGCAGTTCTTC.

The chain uses TRBV2 and TRBJ1-1; D not certain. Trimming pared 10 bases from V and 7 bases from J, leaving 16 bases between. The germline CDR1 and CDR2 sequences are SNHLY and FYNNEI. The CDR3 runs 12 residues. CDR3 residues: CATLRMGFEAFF. Here the CDR3 DNA reads TGTGCCACCCTCCGGATGGGCTTTGAAGCTTTCTTT. Full variable domain (remainder filled in from reference TRBV2 and TRBJ1-1): EPEVTQTPSHQVTQMGQEVILRCVPISNHLYFYWYRQILGQKVEFLVSFYNNEISEKSEIFDDQFSVERPDGSNFTLKIRSTKLEDSAMYFCATLRMGFEAFFGQGTRLTVV.

The chain carries TRBV29-1 and TRBJ1-1; 8 bases match TRBD1. CDR3 size: 12 residues. V lost 3 bases, J lost 6 bases, and 3 bases stayed unmatched. Germline V gene lookup returns CDR1 SQVTM and CDR2 ANQGSEA. The CDR3, as DNA: TGCAGCGTTGACAGGGGGCGAGCTGAAGCTTTCTTT. Translated, it gives CSVDRGRAEAFF.

V usage is TRBV10-3 and J usage is TRBJ2-7, with no clear D. This CDR3 has 16 residues. Trimming removed 0 bases from V and 2 bases from J, with 14 bases in between. CDR1 is ENHRY and CDR2 is SYGVKD in the germline V gene. CDR3 residues: CAISESRASLPYEQYF. CDR3 bases: TGTGCCATCAGTGAGTCTCGAGCCTCCCTCCCCTACGAGCAGTACTTC.

The gene calls are TRBV14 and TRBJ2-5; D is perhaps TRBD1 (5 bases). Germline values: CDR1 SGHDN, CDR2 FVKESK. The CDR3 is made up of 15 amino acids. The germline V and J ends were trimmed by 4 bases and 4 bases, with 16 bases remaining between them. CDR3 sequence: CASSRRGWLRETQYF. CDR3 in DNA: TGTGCCAGCAGCCGAAGGGGATGGCTGAGAGAGACCCAGTACTTC. The full variable domain, rest sourced from reference TRBV14 and TRBJ2-5, is EAGVTQFPSHSVIEKGQTVTLRCDPISGHDNLYWYRRVMGKEIKFLLHFVKESKQDESGMPNNRFLAERTGGTYSTLKVQPAELEDSGVYFCASSRRGWLRETQYFGPGTRLLVL.

This clone occurred a few times. The genes are TRBV10-3 and TRBJ2-5, with 7 bases matching TRBD2. This CDR3 comprises 15 residues. Germline V gene data show CDR1 as ENHRY and CDR2 as SYGVKD. The CDR3 loop reads CASSSGEGVQETQYF. DNA of the CDR3: TGTGCATCTTCATCGGGGGAGGGAGTACAAGAGACCCAGTACTTC.

This chain uses TRBV7-7 with TRBJ2-2; 8 nucleotides match TRBD2. V lost 4 bases, J lost 6 bases, and 16 bases stayed unmatched. This CDR3 spans 18 amino acids. CDR1 and CDR2 (germline): SSHAT, FNYEAQ (reference sequence). CDR3 protein: CASSSRPAGTSGPGELFF. In DNA, the CDR3 is TGTGCCAGCAGCTCCAGGCCTGCCGGGACTAGTGGCCCCGGGGAGCTGTTTTTT.

This chain uses TRBV30 with TRBJ2-5, with 10 bases that match TRBD1. V lost 2 bases and J lost 5; bases outside the gene matches: 5. Germline assignment: CDR1 GTSNPN and CDR2 SVGIG (reference sequence). The CDR3 totals 14 residues. CDR3 nucleotide sequence: TGTGCCTGGAGTATAGGGGACAGGGGCGAGACCCAGTACTTC. Protein sequence: CAWSIGDRGETQYF.

This chain uses TRBV28 with TRBJ1-4; no clear D gene. The CDR3 sequence is 14 residues long. V was trimmed by 4 bases and J by 7 bases, leaving 13 bases between them. The V gene's germline CDR1 is MDHEN and CDR2 SYDVKM. CDR3 sequence: CASSWASKPEKLFF. The CDR3 DNA reads as TGTGCCAGCAGTTGGGCCAGTAAACCTGAAAAACTGTTTTTT.

This clone was observed a few times. The chain couples TRBV27 to TRBJ2-2, with 10 bases fitting TRBD1. With V trimmed by 4 bases and J by 6 bases, 5 bases remained unmatched. The V gene's germline CDR1 is MNHEY and CDR2 SMNVEV (reference sequence). CDR3 length: 15 amino acids. The CDR3 bases are TGTGCCAGCAGTTATCGAGACAGGGGGCCCGGGGAGCTGTTTTTT. It translates to CASSYRDRGPGELFF.

The chain links TRBV28 to TRBJ1-3; TRBD1 agrees at 9 bases. The V gene end was trimmed by 2 bases and the J gene end by 0 bases; junction bases not matched to a gene: 5. The length of the CDR3 is 17 residues. Germline V gene sequence: CDR1 MDHEN, CDR2 SYDVKM. The CDR3 spells CASSLAGQGLSGNTIYF. The CDR3 DNA reads as TGTGCCAGCAGTTTAGCGGGACAGGGACTCTCTGGAAACACCATATATTTT. The full variable domain, completed using reference TRBV28 and TRBJ1-3, is DVKVTQSSRYLVKRTGEKVFLECVQDMDHENMFWYRQDPGLGLRLIYFSYDVKMKEKGDIPEGYSVSREKKERFSLILESASTNQTSMYLCASSLAGQGLSGNTIYFGEGSWLTVV.

The chain joins TRBV28 to TRBJ2-1, with TRBD2 matching over 10 bases. Trimming cost V 4 bases and J 3 bases; bases outside gene matches: 3. This CDR3 region has 15 residues. Germline V CDR1 and CDR2: MDHEN, SYDVKM. Here the CDR3 DNA reads TGTGCCAGCAGTTCAGCGGGAGGGGGCTACAATGAGCAGTTCTTC. This gives the protein CASSSAGGGYNEQFF.

This chain joins TRBV5-6 and TRBJ2-7; D unresolved. The CDR3 covers 14 residues. Germline CDR1 is SGHDT and CDR2 is YYEEEE. V shed 9 bases and J shed 3 bases, with 19 bases lying between them. CDR3 DNA: TGTGCCACCGCAGGTGGGCAAAACTTCTACGAGCAGTACTTC. It codes for CATAGGQNFYEQYF.

This chain uses TRBV18 with TRBJ2-7; D possibly corresponds to TRBD1 (6 bases). Germline values: CDR1 KGHSH, CDR2 LQKENI. With 2 bases removed from V and 5 bases from J, the gap between germline ends came to 16 bases. The CDR3 runs to 15 residues. The CDR3 region is CASSPKQAGDDEQYF. DNA for the CDR3: TGTGCCAGCTCACCAAAGCAAGCAGGGGATGACGAGCAGTACTTC.

The chain employs TRBV5-4 and TRBJ1-1; possibly TRBD1 for D (5 bases). Trimming removed 4 bases at V and 8 bases at J, with 12 bases between. There are 12 residues in the CDR3. Germline V gene data show CDR1 as SGHNT and CDR2 as YYREEE (reference sequence). In DNA form, the CDR3 reads TGTGCCAGCAGCGTACCGGGACTGGAAGCTTTCTTT. Translated, it gives CASSVPGLEAFF.

This chain joins TRBV10-3 and TRBJ2-2; D gene unclear. V lost 0 bases to trimming and J lost 0 bases, with 8 bases between them. Germline-derived CDR1 and CDR2 are ENHRY and SYGVKD. The CDR3 sequence is 16 residues long. CDR3 in amino acids: CAISESPVSNTGELFF. CDR3 bases: TGTGCCATCAGTGAGTCCCCGGTTTCGAACACCGGGGAGCTGTTTTTT.

The chain uses TRBV6-4 and TRBJ1-5, with D unclear. The CDR3 length is 15 residues. Deletions cut 2 bases from V and 4 bases from J, with 12 bases between. Germline CDR1 reads MRHNA; CDR2 reads SNTAGT. DNA for the CDR3: TGTGCCAGCAGTGACACCCCCGGCGGGAATCAGCCCCAGCATTTT. As protein: CASSDTPGGNQPQHF.

The sample holds a few counts of this clone. The chain links TRBV2 to TRBJ1-6; D call uncertain. The CDR3 runs to 12 residues. Germline assignment: CDR1 SNHLY and CDR2 FYNNEI. Trimming cost V 2 bases and J 7 bases, with 3 bases left between them. The CDR3 coding sequence is TGTGCCAGCAGTGAAATAAATTCACCCCTCCACTTT. As protein: CASSEINSPLHF.

The V and J genes are TRBV27 and TRBJ2-7; TRBD2 agrees at 7 bases. The germline V gene has CDR1 MNHEY and CDR2 SMNVEV (reference sequence). The CDR3 has 14 amino acids. J lost 2 bases, V lost 6 bases, and 7 bases had no gene match. Here the CDR3 DNA reads TGTGCCAGCAGGCGAGGACTAGTTGCCTACGAGCAGTACTTC. Protein sequence: CASRRGLVAYEQYF.

The chain joins TRBV29-1 to TRBJ2-5, with 9 bases matching TRBD1. The DNA matches TRBJ2-7 better at its end, which makes the J call doubtful. CDR1 is SQVTM, CDR2 ANQGSEA, per germline. This CDR3 contains 12 residues. This CDR3 reads CSVGTGTYEQYF. The CDR3 bases are TGCAGCGTGGGGACAGGGACCTACGAGCAGTACTTC.

The chain couples TRBV27 to TRBJ1-2; perhaps TRBD1 as D (5 bases). Germline V gene data show CDR1 as MNHEY and CDR2 as SMNVEV (reference sequence). The V end was cut by 4 bases, the J end by 8 bases, with 11 bases between. This CDR3 has 12 amino acids. CDR3 loop: CASSSSGRGYTF. CDR3 coding DNA: TGTGCCAGCAGTTCCTCAGGGCGCGGCTACACCTTC.